This T cell receptor beta chain was sequenced during a study of PD-1 blockade in mismatch repair-deficient tumors. Overall study: All were previously treated, progressing patients with eleven to twelve mismatch repair-deficient cancer types. Study observations and caveats: Rapid post-treatment expansion, then contraction, generally preceding radiologic response, marked tumor-resident clones.

Clones were sequenced by immunoSEQ multiplex PCR, and TCRdb holds only the in-frame ones, with some missing. The repertoire holds roughly 50,000 clones, with roughly 78% as singletons. Comments on this clone: Its specificity is not known.

Deletions cut 3 bases from V and 1 base from J, with 11 bases between. Per germline, CDR1 SQVTM and CDR2 ANQGSEA. The CDR3 totals 14 residues. PCR or immunohistochemistry showed mismatch repair deficiency in every enrolled patient. Three pembrolizumab responders had their TCRs sequenced. The sequence derives from an adult with mismatch repair-deficient cancer. This chain uses TRBV29-1 with TRBJ2-3, with unresolved D. The sequencing here drew on peripheral blood, taken 4 weeks after starting pembrolizumab. CDR3 sequence reads: CSVDSPQGTDTQYF. CDR3 bases: TGCAGCGTTGATTCCCCGCAGGGCACAGATACGCAGTATTTT.